The sample holds many counts of the clone carrying this TCR beta chain. Its antigen is not identified. The data belong to a study of naive and memory T cell subsets. Overall study findings and caveats: TCR transcript changes with activation or differentiation may affect this RNA method.

Four PCR rounds used nested alpha and beta constant region primers plus the SP2 primer. For blood and skin samples, reverse transcription used TCR alpha and beta constant primers. TCRdb used MiXCR to reprocess the 5' RACE reads, holding one entry per CDR3 protein. The sample yields 55,000 to 70,000 distinct CDR3 sequences, over 6% seen once. TCR cDNA received a 3' ligated oligonucleotide that carried a UMI. Whole blood, 2.5 to 3 ml, came from adult healthy volunteers. This clonotype was obtained from a female donor in good health.

The CDR3 spells CASSQERQGNNEQFF. In DNA, the CDR3 is TGCGCCAGCAGCCAAGAGCGTCAGGGAAACAATGAGCAGTTCTTC. The chain couples TRBV4-3 to TRBJ2-1; TRBD1 might be the D (5 bases). CDR1 is LGHNA, CDR2 YSLEER, per germline. The CDR3 has 15 amino acids. With 0 bases removed from V and 5 bases from J, the gap between germline ends came to 11 bases.